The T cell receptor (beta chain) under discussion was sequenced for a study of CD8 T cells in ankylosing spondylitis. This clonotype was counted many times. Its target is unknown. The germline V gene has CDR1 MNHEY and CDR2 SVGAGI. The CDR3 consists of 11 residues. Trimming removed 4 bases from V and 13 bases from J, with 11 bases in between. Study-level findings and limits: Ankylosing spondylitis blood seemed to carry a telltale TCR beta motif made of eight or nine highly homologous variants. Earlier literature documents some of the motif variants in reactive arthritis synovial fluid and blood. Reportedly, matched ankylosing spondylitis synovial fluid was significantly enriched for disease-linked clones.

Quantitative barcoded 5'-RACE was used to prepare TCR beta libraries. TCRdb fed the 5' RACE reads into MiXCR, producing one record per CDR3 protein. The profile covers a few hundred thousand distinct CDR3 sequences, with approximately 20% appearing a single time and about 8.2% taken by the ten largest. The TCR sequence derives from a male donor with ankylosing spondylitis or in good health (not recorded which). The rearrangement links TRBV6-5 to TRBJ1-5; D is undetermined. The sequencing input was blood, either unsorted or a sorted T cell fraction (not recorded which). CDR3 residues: CASSSGETQHF. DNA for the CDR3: TGTGCCAGCAGTTCCGGGGAAACTCAGCATTTT.